This T cell receptor (beta chain) was sequenced during a study of CD8 T cells in ankylosing spondylitis. Findings and caveats of the study: Ankylosing spondylitis blood appeared to be characterized by a TCR beta motif of eight or nine highly homologous variants.

Note on this clonotype: Its antigen remains unidentified.

Each CDR3 protein gets one entry after TCRdb re-called the 5' RACE reads with MiXCR. The table lists roughly 370,000 distinct CDR3 sequences, more than 20% of them singletons. Germline CDR1 is SGHRS and CDR2 is YFSETQ. CDR3 length: 14 amino acids. Trimming took 4 bases from V and 2 from J, leaving 11 bases between them. The sequence came from a male donor with ankylosing spondylitis. Sequencing was performed on blood, either unsorted or a sorted T cell fraction (not recorded which). This rearrangement joins TRBV5-1 to TRBJ2-3, with D tentatively TRBD2 (5 bases). CDR3 in amino acids: CASSPTSNTDTQYF. The CDR3 DNA is TGCGCCAGCAGCCCCACTAGTAACACAGATACGCAGTATTTT.